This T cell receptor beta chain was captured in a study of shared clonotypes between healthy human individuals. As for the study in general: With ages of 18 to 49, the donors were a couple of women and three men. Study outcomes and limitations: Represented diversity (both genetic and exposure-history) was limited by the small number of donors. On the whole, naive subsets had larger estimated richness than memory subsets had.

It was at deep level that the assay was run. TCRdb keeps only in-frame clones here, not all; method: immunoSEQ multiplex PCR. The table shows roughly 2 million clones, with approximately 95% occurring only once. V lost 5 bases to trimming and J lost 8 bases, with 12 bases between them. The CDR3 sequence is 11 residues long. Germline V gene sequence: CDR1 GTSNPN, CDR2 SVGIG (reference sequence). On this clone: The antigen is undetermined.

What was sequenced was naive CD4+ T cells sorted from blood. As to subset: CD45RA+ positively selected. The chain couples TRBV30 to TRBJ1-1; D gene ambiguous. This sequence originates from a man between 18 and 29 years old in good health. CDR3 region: CAWLLGREAFF. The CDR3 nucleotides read TGTGCCTGGCTCTTAGGGCGGGAAGCTTTCTTT.